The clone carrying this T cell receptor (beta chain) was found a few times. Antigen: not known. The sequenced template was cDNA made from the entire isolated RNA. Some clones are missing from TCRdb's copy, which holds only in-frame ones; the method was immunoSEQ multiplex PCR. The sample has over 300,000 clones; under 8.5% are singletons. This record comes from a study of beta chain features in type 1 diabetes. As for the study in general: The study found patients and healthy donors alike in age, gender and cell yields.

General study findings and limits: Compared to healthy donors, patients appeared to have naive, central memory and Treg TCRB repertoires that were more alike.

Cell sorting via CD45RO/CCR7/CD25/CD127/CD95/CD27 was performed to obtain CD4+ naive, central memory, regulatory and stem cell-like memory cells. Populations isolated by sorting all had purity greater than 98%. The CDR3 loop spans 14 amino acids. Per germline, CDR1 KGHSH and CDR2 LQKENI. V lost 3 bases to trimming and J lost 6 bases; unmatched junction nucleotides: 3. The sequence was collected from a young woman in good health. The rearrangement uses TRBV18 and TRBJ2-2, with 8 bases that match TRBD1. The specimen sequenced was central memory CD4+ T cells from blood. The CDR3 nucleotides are TGTGCCAGCTCACCGCAGGGGGCGGCCGGGGAGCTGTTTTTT. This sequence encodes CASSPQGAAGELFF.